These 27 T cell receptor beta chains share one sample of origin, sequenced in a study of identical twins (dated by TCRdb to about 2016). The library was built by means of 5' RACE. The reads were generated on an Illumina HiSeq 2000. Through fastp at Q25 and MiXCR, TCRdb rebuilt clones from the public reads, retaining in-frame beta chains. CDR3 protein sequences are deduplicated, and each keeps its most common genes and DNA. The sample table shows 690,000 or so distinct CDR3 sequences, and more than 6.5% are seen once. The ten largest clones represent more than 0.75% of the sample. These data are also associated with another study on yellow fever vaccine responses in identical twins.

The sequenced sample consisted of PBMCs. The origin of the receptors is a young woman in good health.

This rearrangement joins TRBV6-1 to TRBJ2-7; possibly TRBD2 for D (5 bases). Germline values: CDR1 MNHNS, CDR2 SASEGT. The CDR3 is 13 residues long. The ends were cut back, 5 bases at V and 2 bases at J, with 10 bases in the middle. For the CDR3, the DNA is TGTGCCAGCAGTATCGGGATTACCTACGAGCAGTACTTC. It codes for CASSIGITYEQYF.

This clonotype was picked up a small number of times. The chain is built from TRBV29-1 and TRBJ2-7; no definite D call. The ends were cut back, 3 bases at V and 2 bases at J, with 8 bases in the middle. The CDR3 totals 12 residues. The germline V gene has CDR1 SQVTM and CDR2 ANQGSEA. The DNA of the CDR3 is TGCAGCGTTGAGGTTGGGGCCTACGAGCAGTACTTC. Encoded protein: CSVEVGAYEQYF.

This chain uses TRBV7-2 with TRBJ1-3; no reliable D call. V lost 0 bases and J 0 bases, leaving 9 bases between the germline ends. From germline, CDR1 is SGHTA and CDR2 FQGNSA. The CDR3 loop spans 16 amino acids. The CDR3 reads CASSLALKVSGNTIYF. CDR3 sequence (DNA): TGTGCCAGCAGCTTAGCCCTCAAGGTCTCTGGAAACACCATATATTTT.

This clonotype appeared many times. V is TRBV6-4 and J is TRBJ2-2; D is ambiguous. This CDR3 comprises 13 residues. Germline-derived CDR1 and CDR2 are MRHNA and SNTAGT. Trimming took 1 base from V and 6 from J, leaving 6 bases between them. The DNA of the CDR3 is TGTGCCAGCAGTGACTTTATATCCGGGGAGCTGTTTTTT. Translating gives CASSDFISGELFF.

The chain has TRBV2 and TRBJ1-6, with unresolved D. CDR1 is SNHLY, CDR2 FYNNEI, per germline. Trimming pared 2 bases from V and 4 bases from J, leaving 9 bases between. This CDR3 is 15 amino acids long. CDR3 sequence: CASSERRQYNSPLHF. Here the CDR3 DNA reads TGTGCCAGCAGTGAAAGAAGGCAGTATAATTCACCCCTCCACTTT. Drawing the rest from reference TRBV2 and TRBJ1-6, the complete variable domain is EPEVTQTPSHQVTQMGQEVILRCVPISNHLYFYWYRQILGQKVEFLVSFYNNEISEKSEIFDDQFSVERPDGSNFTLKIRSTKLEDSAMYFCASSERRQYNSPLHFGNGTRLTVT.

The chain employs TRBV28 and TRBJ2-7; 15 nucleotides line up with TRBD2. V shed 7 bases, J shed 5 bases, and the junction held 9 bases outside the gene matches. The length of the CDR3 is 16 residues. Germline V gene sequence: CDR1 MDHEN, CDR2 SYDVKM. CDR3 in DNA: TGTGCCAGCACATACTGGACTAGCGGGAGGGCCCACGAGCAGTACTTC. Protein: CASTYWTSGRAHEQYF.

The sample holds a few counts of this clonotype. J is TRBJ2-7 and V is TRBV6-2 or TRBV6-3, with 8 bases fitting TRBD1. V dropped 2 bases and J dropped 5; count of bases not matched to a gene: 11. Germline loops: CDR1 MNHEY, CDR2 SVGEGT. The CDR3 is 16 residues long. In nucleotides, the CDR3 is TGTGCCAGCAGTTACCGAGAAGACAGGGGAGATGACGAGCAGTACTTC. Its protein is CASSYREDRGDDEQYF.

The rearrangement links TRBV3-1 to TRBJ2-1, with 7 bases lining up with TRBD2. Trimming removed 2 bases from V and 2 bases from J; junction bases left unmatched: 6. The CDR3 runs 16 residues. The germline gives CDR1 LGHDT, CDR2 YNNKEL (reference sequence). This chain's CDR3 is CASSQWAGAPYNEQFF. In DNA, the CDR3 is TGTGCCAGCAGCCAATGGGCGGGAGCCCCCTACAATGAGCAGTTCTTC.

This clonotype was observed a handful of times. V usage is TRBV12-1 and J usage is TRBJ1-6; the DNA was not compared with TRBD1, the D call given in the table. TRBV12-1 is termed a pseudogene. This CDR3 spans 14 amino acids. CDR3: CASSYRDREVPLHF. The CDR3, as DNA: TGTGCCAGCAGCTACCGGGACAGGGAAGTACCCCTCCACTTT.

This clonotype has just a few counts. This chain links TRBV7-2 with TRBJ2-3; 11 positions agree with TRBD2. CDR1 and CDR2 (germline): SGHTA, FQGNSA. V lost 5 bases, J lost 4 bases, and 5 bases stayed unmatched. This CDR3 is built from 15 residues. In nucleotides, the CDR3 is TGTGCCAGCAGCCATACTAGCGGGGGCGCAGATACGCAGTATTTT. It encodes CASSHTSGGADTQYF.

This clonotype has just a few counts. DNA for the CDR3: TGTGCCAGCAGAGGGATGTCGCCAGATACGCAGTATTTT. Translated: CASRGMSPDTQYF. The V call is TRBV7-9, the J call TRBJ2-3, with D uncertain. Germline CDR1 and CDR2: SEHNR and FQNEAQ (reference sequence). Trimming removed 6 bases at V and 4 bases at J, with 11 bases between. This CDR3 is 13 amino acids long.

The gene calls are TRBV6-5 and TRBJ2-6; D is ambiguous. The CDR3 spans 16 residues. V lost 2 bases and J 8 bases, leaving 16 bases between the germline ends. Per germline, CDR1 MNHEY and CDR2 SVGAGI. CDR3 protein: CASSYGRVFTSNVLTF. The DNA for the CDR3 is TGTGCCAGCAGTTACGGCCGGGTTTTCACGTCCAACGTCCTGACTTTC.

This clonotype was counted between two and nine times. V gene TRBV6-5 combines with J gene TRBJ2-7; 10 positions agree with TRBD2. This CDR3 region has 15 residues. V shed 0 bases and J 4 bases; nucleotides not matched to a gene: 3. Germline lookup yields CDR1 MNHEY and CDR2 SVGAGI. The DNA of the CDR3 is TGTGCCAGCAGTTACTCGGGACTAGCGACTTACGAGCAGTACTTC. Translation: CASSYSGLATYEQYF.

This clonotype came up a few times. The DNA of the CDR3 is TGTGCCAGCACCCTATCCGGGACTAAGAATACGCAGTATTTT. Its translation: CASTLSGTKNTQYF. This chain joins TRBV6-2 or TRBV6-3 and TRBJ2-3, with 7 bases identical to TRBD2. This CDR3 comprises 14 residues. Germline V gene sequence: CDR1 MNHEY, CDR2 SVGEGT. Losses at the gene ends were 7 bases for V and 7 bases for J; bases not matched to a gene: 11.

Only a few counts were recorded for this clonotype. In DNA, the CDR3 is TGTGCCACCAGCAGAGCCGCCGAAGGCGAGCAGTACTTC. Amino acid sequence: CATSRAAEGEQYF. V gene TRBV15 combines with J gene TRBJ2-7; no clear D gene. The CDR3 is 13 amino acids. The germline V gene encodes CDR1 LNHNV and CDR2 YYDKDF (reference sequence). The V gene lost 1 base and the J gene lost 6 bases, with 10 bases spanning the gap.

This clonotype has only a few counts. This chain uses TRBV27 with TRBJ2-1, with TRBD1 matching over 9 bases. Looked up from germline, CDR1 is MNHEY and CDR2 is SMNVEV (reference sequence). V lost 4 bases, J lost 3 bases, and 7 bases stayed unmatched. The CDR3 extends over 16 amino acids. As DNA, the CDR3 is TGTGCCAGCAGTTCAGACCGGGACAGGGTCTACAATGAGCAGTTCTTC. Protein sequence: CASSSDRDRVYNEQFF.

The V call is TRBV7-2, the J call TRBJ2-7, with 8 bases matching TRBD2. CDR3 length equals 15 residues. J gave up 2 bases and V 1 base, and 4 bases lay outside the gene matches. Germline V gene data show CDR1 as SGHTA and CDR2 as FQGNSA. CDR3 amino acids: CASSLDPGGTYEQYF. The CDR3 region has the DNA TGTGCCAGCAGCTTAGATCCGGGGGGGACCTACGAGCAGTACTTC.

V and J are TRBV7-2 and TRBJ2-7; D not resolved. Germline CDR1 is SGHTA and CDR2 is FQGNSA. The CDR3 extends over 12 amino acids. V gave up 3 bases and J gave up 5 bases, with 8 bases separating them. CDR3 sequence (DNA): TGTGCCAGCAGCTTCAACAGAAACGAGCAGTACTTC. Translating it yields CASSFNRNEQYF.

The V call is TRBV7-3, the J call TRBJ2-1; 8 nucleotides align to TRBD2. Per germline, CDR1 SGHTA and CDR2 FQGTGA. With V trimmed by 5 bases and J by 9 bases, 12 bases remained unmatched. This CDR3 is 15 amino acids long. The DNA of the CDR3 is TGTGCCAGCAGCCCCCAGTCGGGGGGGCAGAGTGAGCAGTTCTTC. Amino acid sequence: CASSPQSGGQSEQFF. Variable domain in full (rest from reference TRBV7-3 and TRBJ2-1): GAGVSQTPSNKVTEKGKYVELRCDPISGHTALYWYRQSLGQGPEFLIYFQGTGAADDSGLPNDRFFAVRPEGSVSTLKIQRTERGDSAVYLCASSPQSGGQSEQFFGPGTRLTVL.

The chain combines TRBV4-1 with TRBJ2-1, with a weak D call TRBD2 (5 bases). In germline, CDR1 is MGHRA, CDR2 YSYEKL. CDR3 size: 17 residues. Trimming cost V 1 base and J 5 bases, with 18 bases left between them. The CDR3 sequence is CASSQVERASRHNEQFF. Written as DNA, the CDR3 is TGCGCCAGCAGCCAAGTAGAGAGGGCTAGCAGACACAATGAGCAGTTCTTC.

This clonotype was recorded a few times. The gene calls are TRBV28 and TRBJ2-5, with D possibly called TRBD1 or TRBD2 (5 bases each). Germline-derived CDR1 and CDR2 are MDHEN and SYDVKM. CDR3 size: 15 residues. Deletions cut 3 bases from V and 5 bases from J, with 16 bases between. The CDR3 reads CASSFGAGRMETQYF. CDR3 nucleotide sequence: TGTGCCAGCAGTTTCGGGGCAGGACGAATGGAGACCCAGTACTTC.

This chain links TRBV2 with TRBJ2-7; tentative D call: TRBD2 (5 bases). Germline V lookup: CDR1 SNHLY, CDR2 FYNNEI. The V gene lost 6 bases and the J gene lost 3 bases, with 18 bases spanning the gap. CDR3 length equals 15 residues. Here the CDR3 reads CASSADPGLNYEQYF. CDR3 bases: TGTGCCAGCAGCGCCGACCCAGGACTTAACTACGAGCAGTACTTC.

This clonotype has just a few counts. The chain uses TRBV20-1 and TRBJ2-1; 15 nucleotides agree with TRBD2. This CDR3 has 14 residues. Germline values: CDR1 DFQATT, CDR2 SNEGSKA (reference sequence). CDR3 residues: CTPGRTSGRDEQFF. CDR3 DNA sequence: TGCACCCCGGGGAGGACTAGCGGGAGGGATGAGCAGTTCTTC.

CDR3 DNA sequence: TGTGCCAGCAGTTACTCGAAACTAGCCTTGCTCAATGAGCAGTTCTTC. It codes for CASSYSKLALLNEQFF. The chain carries TRBV6-2 or TRBV6-3 and TRBJ2-1; tentatively, D is TRBD2 (6 bases). V was cut by 0 bases and J by 6 bases, with 15 bases left in between. There are 16 residues in the CDR3. From germline, CDR1 is MNHEY and CDR2 SVGEGT.

The chain carries TRBV9 and TRBJ2-1; the D is unclear. The V gene's germline CDR1 is SGDLS and CDR2 YYNGEE. V dropped 0 bases and J dropped 2 bases, with 12 bases sitting between them. The CDR3 runs to 16 residues. Here the CDR3 reads CASSVDPSNTYNEQFF. CDR3 nucleotides: TGTGCCAGCAGCGTAGATCCTAGTAACACCTACAATGAGCAGTTCTTC.

This clonotype has just a few counts. CDR3 residues: CASTTGRKIQETQYF. As DNA, the CDR3 is TGTGCCAGCACCACAGGACGGAAAATCCAAGAGACCCAGTACTTC. The V call is TRBV7-9, the J call TRBJ2-5, with a tentative D call TRBD1 (5 bases). Germline assignment: CDR1 SEHNR and CDR2 FQNEAQ (reference sequence). This CDR3 spans 15 amino acids. Trimming took off 7 bases at V and 1 base at J, with 16 bases between the two ends.

The V gene is TRBV13, the J gene TRBJ2-7, with TRBD2 matching 7 bases. After removal of 5 bases from V and 6 bases from J, the junction contained 10 bases not matched to a gene. This CDR3 is 14 amino acids long. Germline CDR1 PRHDT, CDR2 FYEKMQ (reference sequence). The CDR3, as DNA: TGTGCCAGCAGCAACCGGGGGGTACAGCCCGAGCAGTACTTC. It specifies CASSNRGVQPEQYF.